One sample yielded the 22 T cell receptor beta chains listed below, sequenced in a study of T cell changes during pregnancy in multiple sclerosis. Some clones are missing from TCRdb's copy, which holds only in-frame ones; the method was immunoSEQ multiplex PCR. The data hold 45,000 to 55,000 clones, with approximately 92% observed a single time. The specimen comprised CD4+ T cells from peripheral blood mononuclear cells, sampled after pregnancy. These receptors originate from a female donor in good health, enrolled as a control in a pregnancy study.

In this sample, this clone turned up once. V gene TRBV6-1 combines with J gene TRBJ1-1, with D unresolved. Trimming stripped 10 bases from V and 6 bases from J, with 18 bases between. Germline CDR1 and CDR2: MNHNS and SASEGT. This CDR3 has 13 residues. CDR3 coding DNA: TGTGCCACCGAAACTCCTGTTTCTGCTGAAGCTTTCTTT. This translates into CATETPVSAEAFF.

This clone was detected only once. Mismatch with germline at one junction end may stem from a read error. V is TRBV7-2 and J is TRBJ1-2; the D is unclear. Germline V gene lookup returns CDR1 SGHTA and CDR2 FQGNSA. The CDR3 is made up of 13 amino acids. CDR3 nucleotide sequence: TGTGCCGGCAGCCTGCTACTTCTCTATGGCTACACCTTC. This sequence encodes CAGSLLLLYGYTF.

CDR3 bases: TGCGCCAGCAGCTTGGAAGGGGGCGCCTCCAACACTGAAGCTTTCTTT. It translates to CASSLEGGASNTEAFF. The rearrangement links TRBV5-1 to TRBJ1-1; 7 nucleotides line up with TRBD1. Germline assignment: CDR1 SGHRS and CDR2 YFSETQ. CDR3 length: 16 amino acids. J gave up 2 bases and V 0 bases, and 7 bases lay outside the gene matches.

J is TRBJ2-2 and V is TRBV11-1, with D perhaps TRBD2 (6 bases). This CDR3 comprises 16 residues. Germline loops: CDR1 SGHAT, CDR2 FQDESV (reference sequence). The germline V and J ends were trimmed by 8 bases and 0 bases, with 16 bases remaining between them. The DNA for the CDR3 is TGTGCCAGCTCGGGCCTGCGGGGACCGAACACCGGGGAGCTGTTTTTT. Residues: CASSGLRGPNTGELFF.

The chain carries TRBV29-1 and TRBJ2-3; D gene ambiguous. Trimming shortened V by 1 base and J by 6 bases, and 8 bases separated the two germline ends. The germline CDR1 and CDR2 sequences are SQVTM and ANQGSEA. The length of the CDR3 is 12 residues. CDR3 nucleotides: TGCAGCGTTGAAGTGGGCTCCGATACGCAGTATTTT. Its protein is CSVEVGSDTQYF.

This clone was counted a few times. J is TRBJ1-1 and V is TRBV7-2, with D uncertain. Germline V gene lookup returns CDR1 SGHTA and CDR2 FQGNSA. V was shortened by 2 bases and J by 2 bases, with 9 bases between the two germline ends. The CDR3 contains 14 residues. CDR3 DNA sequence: TGTGCCAGCAGCTTAAGGGCGGGTAACACTGAAGCTTTCTTT. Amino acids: CASSLRAGNTEAFF.

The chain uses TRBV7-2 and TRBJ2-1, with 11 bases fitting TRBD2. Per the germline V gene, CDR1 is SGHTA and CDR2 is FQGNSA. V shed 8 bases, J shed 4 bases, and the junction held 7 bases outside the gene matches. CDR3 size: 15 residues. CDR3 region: CASALTSGGYNEQFF. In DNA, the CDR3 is TGTGCCAGCGCCCTTACTAGCGGGGGTTACAATGAGCAGTTCTTC.

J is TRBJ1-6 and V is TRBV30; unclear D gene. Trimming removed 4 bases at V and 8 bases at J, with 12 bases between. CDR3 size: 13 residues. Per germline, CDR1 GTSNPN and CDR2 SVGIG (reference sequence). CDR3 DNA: TGTGCCTGGAACCTCCGGAGGGATTCACCCCTCCACTTT. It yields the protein CAWNLRRDSPLHF. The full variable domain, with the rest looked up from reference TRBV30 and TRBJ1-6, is SQTIHQWPATLVQPVGSPLSLECTVEGTSNPNLYWYRQAAGRGLQLLFYSVGIGQISSEVPQNLSASRPQDRQFILSSKKLLLSDSGFYLCAWNLRRDSPLHFGNGTRLTVT.

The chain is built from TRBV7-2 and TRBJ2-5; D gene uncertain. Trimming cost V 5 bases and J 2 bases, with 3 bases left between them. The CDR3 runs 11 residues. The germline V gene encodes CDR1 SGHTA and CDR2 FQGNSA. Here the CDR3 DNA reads TGTGCCAGCAGCCTACAAGAGACCCAGTACTTC. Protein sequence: CASSLQETQYF.

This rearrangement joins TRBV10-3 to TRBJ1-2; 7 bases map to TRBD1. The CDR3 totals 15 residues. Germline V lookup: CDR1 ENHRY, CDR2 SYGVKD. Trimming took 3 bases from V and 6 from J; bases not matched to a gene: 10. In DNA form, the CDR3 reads TGTGCCATCAGTGAAAGACAGGGTGTTGTGAATGGCTACACCTTC. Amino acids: CAISERQGVVNGYTF.

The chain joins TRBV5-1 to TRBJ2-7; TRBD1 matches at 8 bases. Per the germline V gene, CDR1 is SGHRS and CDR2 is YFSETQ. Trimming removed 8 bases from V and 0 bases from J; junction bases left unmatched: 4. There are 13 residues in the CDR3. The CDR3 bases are TGCGCCAGTCGACAGGGGAGCTCCTACGAGCAGTACTTC. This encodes CASRQGSSYEQYF. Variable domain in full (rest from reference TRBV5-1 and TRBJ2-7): KAGVTQTPRYLIKTRGQQVTLSCSPISGHRSVSWYQQTPGQGLQFLFEYFSETQRNKGNFPGRFSGRQFSNSRSEMNVSTLELGDSALYLCASRQGSSYEQYFGPGTRLTVT.

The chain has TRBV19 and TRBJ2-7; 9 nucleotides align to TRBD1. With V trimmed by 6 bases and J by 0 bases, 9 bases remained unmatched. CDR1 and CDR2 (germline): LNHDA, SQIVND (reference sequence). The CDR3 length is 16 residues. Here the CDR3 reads CASSPIGTGISYEQYF. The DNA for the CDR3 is TGTGCCAGTAGCCCCATCGGGACAGGGATCTCCTACGAGCAGTACTTC.

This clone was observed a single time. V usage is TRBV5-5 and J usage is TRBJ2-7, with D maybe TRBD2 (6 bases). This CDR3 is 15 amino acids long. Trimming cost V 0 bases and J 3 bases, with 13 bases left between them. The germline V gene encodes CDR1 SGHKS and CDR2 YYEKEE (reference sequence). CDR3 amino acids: CASSLALGLNYEQYF. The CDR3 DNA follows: TGTGCCAGCAGCTTGGCACTGGGACTGAACTACGAGCAGTACTTC.

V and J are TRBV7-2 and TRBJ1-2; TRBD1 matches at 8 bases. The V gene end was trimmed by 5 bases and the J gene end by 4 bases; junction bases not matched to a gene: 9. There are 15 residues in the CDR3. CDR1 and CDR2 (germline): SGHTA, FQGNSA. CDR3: CASSPQDRDPYGYTF. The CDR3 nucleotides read TGTGCCAGCAGCCCCCAGGACAGGGATCCCTATGGCTACACCTTC.

Written as DNA, the CDR3 is TGTGCCAGCTCACCTCGGGCCTTGGACAATAGCAATCAGCCCCAGCATTTT. Protein product: CASSPRALDNSNQPQHF. V usage is TRBV18 and J usage is TRBJ1-5; possible D gene TRBD1, 5 bases. Deletions cut 3 bases from V and 0 bases from J, with 15 bases between. Germline V CDR1 and CDR2: KGHSH, LQKENI. The CDR3 loop spans 17 amino acids.

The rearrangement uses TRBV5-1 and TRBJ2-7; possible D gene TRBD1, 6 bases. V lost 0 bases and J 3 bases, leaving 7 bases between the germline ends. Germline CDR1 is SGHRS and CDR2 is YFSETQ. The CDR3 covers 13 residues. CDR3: CASSLDRVYEQYF. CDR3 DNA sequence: TGCGCCAGCAGCTTGGACAGGGTCTACGAGCAGTACTTC.

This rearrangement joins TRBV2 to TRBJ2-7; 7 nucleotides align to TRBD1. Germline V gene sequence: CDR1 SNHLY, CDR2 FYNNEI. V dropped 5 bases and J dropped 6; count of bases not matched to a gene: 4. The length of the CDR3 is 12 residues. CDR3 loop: CASSPRDSEQYF. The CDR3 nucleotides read TGTGCCAGCAGTCCACGGGACAGCGAGCAGTACTTC.

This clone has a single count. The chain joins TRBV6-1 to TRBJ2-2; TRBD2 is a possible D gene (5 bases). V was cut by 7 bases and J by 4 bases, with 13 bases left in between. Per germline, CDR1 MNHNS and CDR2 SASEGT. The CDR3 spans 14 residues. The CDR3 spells CASTRDFLTGELFF. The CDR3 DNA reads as TGTGCCAGCACTCGGGATTTCCTCACCGGGGAGCTGTTTTTT.

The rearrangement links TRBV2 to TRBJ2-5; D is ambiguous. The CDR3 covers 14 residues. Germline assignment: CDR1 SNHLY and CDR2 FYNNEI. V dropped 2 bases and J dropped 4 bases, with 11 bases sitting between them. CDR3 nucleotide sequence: TGTGCCAGCAGTGAATCCCTGACGGGAGAGACCCAGTACTTC. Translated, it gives CASSESLTGETQYF.

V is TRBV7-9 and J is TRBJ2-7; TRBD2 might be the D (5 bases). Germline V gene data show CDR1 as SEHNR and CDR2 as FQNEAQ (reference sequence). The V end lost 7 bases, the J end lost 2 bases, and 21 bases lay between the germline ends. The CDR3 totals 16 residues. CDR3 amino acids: CASTPLRGMRPYEQYF. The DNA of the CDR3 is TGTGCCAGCACCCCCCTCCGGGGAATGAGGCCCTACGAGCAGTACTTC.

Written as DNA, the CDR3 is TGTGCCAGCAGCCAATCCAGCGGGGGCCTTTACAATGAGCAGTTCTTC. This gives the protein CASSQSSGGLYNEQFF. V usage is TRBV4-2 and J usage is TRBJ2-1; TRBD2 agrees at 8 bases. V was pared by 2 bases and J by 4 bases, with 7 bases of the junction left unmatched. The CDR3 loop spans 16 amino acids. CDR1 and CDR2 (germline): LGHNA, YNFKEQ.

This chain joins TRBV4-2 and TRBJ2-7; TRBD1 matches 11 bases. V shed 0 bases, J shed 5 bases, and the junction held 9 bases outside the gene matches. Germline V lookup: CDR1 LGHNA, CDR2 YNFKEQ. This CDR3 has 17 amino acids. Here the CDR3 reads CASSQDREPGQGDEQYF. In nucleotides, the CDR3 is TGTGCCAGCAGCCAAGATAGGGAACCGGGACAGGGGGACGAGCAGTACTTC.